The rows below give T cell receptor beta chains drawn from one sample of a study of cytomegalovirus exposure and HLA in healthy donors. Sequencing used immunoSEQ multiplex PCR; TCRdb keeps in-frame clones, though not all of them. In the table there are some 35,000 clones, around 53% of which are singletons. Sequencing was carried out using PBMCs. All receptors come from a middle-aged woman in good health and CMV-seropositive. CDR3s include the opening cysteine and the closing phenylalanine or tryptophan. Fields, in order: J gene, D gene, clone size, V gene, CDR3 DNA, CDR3 protein. The D gene is left open where the match is weak. Clone sizes are given selectively: once, few, many, or a class where the clone is expanded.

>TRBJ1-5|TRBD1|few|TRBV6-1
TGTGCCAGCAGCGACGACAGGGTGCTCAATCAGCCCCAGCATTTT
CASSDDRVLNQPQHF
>TRBJ2-3|TRBD1|few|TRBV30
TGTGCCTGGAGTTTGGGACAGGGGGGAGATACGCAGTATTTT
CAWSLGQGGDTQYF
>TRBJ2-7|TRBD2|.|TRBV15
TGTGCCACCAGCAGGGGTGGGACTAGCGGGGGGTCCGAGCAGTACTTC
CATSRGGTSGGSEQYF
>TRBJ1-1|.|.|TRBV7-3
TGTGCCAGCAGCTTCACCCCGGTGAACACTGAAGCTTTCTTT
CASSFTPVNTEAFF
>TRBJ2-2|.|.|TRBV7-9
TGTGCCAGCCGACAGGTTAGGGACACCGGGGAGCTGTTTTTT
CASRQVRDTGELFF
>TRBJ1-1|.|.|TRBV21-1
TGTGCCAGCAGCACGGACAGGGCTGAAATGAACACTGAAGCTTTCTTT
CASSTDRAEMNTEAFF
>TRBJ1-2|TRBD1|.|TRBV12-5
TGTGCTAGTGGTTTGCGACAGGGACGTATGACCTTC
CASGLRQGRMTF
>TRBJ2-3|.|.|TRBV30
TGTGCCTGGAGTGTAGGTTTAGGGGGCACAGATACGCAGTATTTT
CAWSVGLGGTDTQYF
>TRBJ1-1|TRBD1|.|TRBV10-1
TGCGCCAGCAGTGAGGCGTCCGGGACAGGAAGGACTGAAGCTTTCTTT
CASSEASGTGRTEAFF
>TRBJ1-2|.|.|TRBV5-1
TGCGCCAGCAGCTTGGGGGTAACAGACCTTGGCTACACCTTC
CASSLGVTDLGYTF
>TRBJ1-1|TRBD1|few|TRBV6-4
TGTGCCAGCAGTGCCAGACAGGGTGGTCACACTGAAGCTTTCTTT
CASSARQGGHTEAFF
>TRBJ2-5|TRBD2|.|TRBV5-1
TGCGCCAGCAGCTTGGCGGGACTAGCGGGGGGTTCGAAAGAGACCCAGTACTTC
CASSLAGLAGGSKETQYF
>TRBJ1-1|TRBD1|.|TRBV29-1
TGCAGCACTGACAGGGTGAACACTGAAGCTTTCTTT
CSTDRVNTEAFF
>TRBJ2-7|.|.|TRBV14
TGTGCCAGCAGCCAAGACCCCCCTAGAGGGCTCTTCGAGCAGTACTTC
CASSQDPPRGLFEQYF
>TRBJ2-7|.|.|TRBV19
TGTGCCAGTAGTATAGGGACTTCGAGGAGGGACGAGCAGTACTTC
CASSIGTSRRDEQYF
>TRBJ2-2|TRBD1|medium-sized|TRBV7-8
TGTGCCAGCAGCCCTTTAGGGGACAGGGAGAACACCGGGGAGCTGTTTTTT
CASSPLGDRENTGELFF
>TRBJ1-1|.|.|TRBV5-1
TGCGCCAGCAGCCCAGCGGGCTTGAACACTGAAGCTTTCTTT
CASSPAGLNTEAFF
>TRBJ2-5|.|few|TRBV29-1
TGCAGCGTTGAAGTTGGGGGCGGGGAGACCCAGTACTTC
CSVEVGGGETQYF
>TRBJ1-2|TRBD1|.|TRBV2
TGTGCCAGCAGTACCGGGACAGGGTCCCATGGCTACACCTTC
CASSTGTGSHGYTF
>TRBJ2-6|.|few|TRBV27
TGTGCCAGCAGCGGGGATATCTCTGGGGCCAACGTCCTGACTTTC
CASSGDISGANVLTF
>TRBJ1-5|TRBD1|.|TRBV15
TGTGCCACCAGCAGAGGGGACAGAAATCAGCCCCAGCATTTT
CATSRGDRNQPQHF
>TRBJ1-5|.|.|TRBV18
TGTGCCAGCTCATCGCAGGGTAGGGATCAGCCCCAGCATTTT
CASSSQGRDQPQHF